This T cell receptor beta chain was obtained from a study of T cell changes during pregnancy in multiple sclerosis. This CDR3 is 15 amino acids long. With V trimmed by 5 bases and J by 4 bases, 6 bases remained unmatched. Germline CDR1 and CDR2: MNHNY and SVGAGI (reference sequence). Profiling relied on immunoSEQ multiplex PCR, and the TCRdb table lists in-frame clones only, not all of them. The sample contains roughly 45,000 clones, 85% to 90% of which appear only once. The V gene is TRBV6-6, the J gene TRBJ2-2; the match to TRBD2 covers 8 bases. This receptor was obtained from a female donor in good health, enrolled as a control in a pregnancy study. Here the sequenced sample was peripheral blood, taken in the second trimester of pregnancy. The DNA of the CDR3 is TGTGCCAGCAGTCTACGCGGGGGGTCCACCGGGGAGCTGTTTTTT. Its protein product is CASSLRGGSTGELFF.